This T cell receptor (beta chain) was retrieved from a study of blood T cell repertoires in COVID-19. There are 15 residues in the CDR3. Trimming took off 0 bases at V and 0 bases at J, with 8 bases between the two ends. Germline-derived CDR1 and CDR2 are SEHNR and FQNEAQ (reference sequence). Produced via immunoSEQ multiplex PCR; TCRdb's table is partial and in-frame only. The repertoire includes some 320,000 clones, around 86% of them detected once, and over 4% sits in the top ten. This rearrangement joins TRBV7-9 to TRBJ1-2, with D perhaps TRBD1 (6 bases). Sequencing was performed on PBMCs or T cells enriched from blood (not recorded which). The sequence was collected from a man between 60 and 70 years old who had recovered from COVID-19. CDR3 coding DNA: TGTGCCAGCAGCTTAGCCCCAGGGGCTAACTATGGCTACACCTTC. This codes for CASSLAPGANYGYTF.